These 16 T cell receptor beta chains share one sample of origin, sequenced in a study of cytomegalovirus exposure and HLA in healthy donors. The PCR made use of 60 Vbeta and 13 Jbeta primers. Using immunoSEQ multiplex PCR, the repertoire was profiled, and TCRdb retains in-frame clones only, with some absent. The sample records 73,000 or so clones, roughly four fifths being singletons. Sample: PBMCs. The receptors derive from a human donor in good health.

This chain links TRBV18 with TRBJ1-4; the D gene is possibly TRBD1 (6 bases). The CDR3 totals 15 residues. Germline lookup yields CDR1 KGHSH and CDR2 LQKENI. Trimming took 5 bases from V and 8 from J, leaving 18 bases between them. In DNA, the CDR3 is TGTGCCAGCTCATCAAGCTCAGGGGTTGGGGAAAAACTGTTTTTT. It translates to CASSSSSGVGEKLFF.

The chain recombines TRBV5-6 with TRBJ1-1; 7 positions agree with TRBD1. The germline gives CDR1 SGHDT, CDR2 YYEEEE. CDR3 size: 17 residues. V dropped 0 bases and J dropped 4; count of bases not matched to a gene: 12. The CDR3 DNA reads TGTGCCAGCAGCTTGGGGAAAAGGGGGCGCGGGATCACTGAAGCTTTCTTT. Its protein product is CASSLGKRGRGITEAFF.

V is TRBV5-1 and J is TRBJ1-1; 11 nucleotides agree with TRBD1. With 4 bases clipped from V and 4 bases from J, the junction kept 9 bases outside the gene matches. The CDR3 is 16 amino acids. Germline CDR1 reads SGHRS; CDR2 reads YFSETQ. The DNA for the CDR3 is TGCGCCAGCAGCACCGGGACAGGGGGAAGTGGCACTGAAGCTTTCTTT. Translation gives CASSTGTGGSGTEAFF.

The chain joins TRBV4-2 to TRBJ2-3; tentative D call: TRBD2 (5 bases). V shed 4 bases and J shed 5 bases, with 13 bases lying between them. Germline lookup yields CDR1 LGHNA and CDR2 YNFKEQ. The CDR3 sequence is 14 residues long. CDR3 sequence: CASSRGSDLDTQYF. The CDR3 DNA reads TGTGCCAGCAGCCGCGGGTCGGACCTAGATACGCAGTATTTT.

The DNA of the CDR3 is TGTGCCAGCAGACACCGACTAGCGGAACCCCACGAGCAGTACTTC. This codes for CASRHRLAEPHEQYF. The gene calls are TRBV13 and TRBJ2-7; 9 positions match TRBD2. This CDR3 is 15 amino acids long. Germline loops: CDR1 PRHDT, CDR2 FYEKMQ (reference sequence). With V trimmed by 6 bases and J by 5 bases, 11 bases remained unmatched.

This chain links TRBV30 with TRBJ2-1; D is uncertain. Germline-derived CDR1 and CDR2 are GTSNPN and SVGIG (reference sequence). V was shortened by 4 bases and J by 8 bases, with 9 bases between the two germline ends. The CDR3 length is 11 residues. CDR3 sequence (DNA): TGTGCCTGGACCGCGAGAGATGAGCAGTTCTTC. This encodes CAWTARDEQFF.

This clone was counted a few times. CDR3 region: CASSFKGGEYQPQHF. The CDR3 nucleotides read TGTGCCAGCAGTTTTAAGGGGGGGGAATATCAGCCCCAGCATTTT. The chain uses TRBV6-5 and TRBJ1-5, with D tentatively TRBD1 (6 bases). Germline CDR1 MNHEY, CDR2 SVGAGI. The CDR3 sequence is 15 residues long. The V end was cut by 4 bases, the J end by 5 bases, with 15 bases between.

V usage is TRBV9 and J usage is TRBJ2-5; the D is unclear. Germline V gene data show CDR1 as SGDLS and CDR2 as YYNGEE. The V and J ends lost 4 bases and 5 bases respectively, with 15 bases between them. CDR3 size: 14 residues. The CDR3, as DNA: TGTGCCAGCAGCCCCCCGAGTAATTGGGAGACCCAGTACTTC. Its translation: CASSPPSNWETQYF.

J is TRBJ1-6 and V is TRBV11-3; 9 nucleotides line up with TRBD1. V shed 0 bases, J shed 5 bases, and the junction held 8 bases outside the gene matches. The CDR3 totals 18 residues. Germline V gene sequence: CDR1 SGHNT, CDR2 YENEEA. The CDR3, as DNA: TGTGCCAGCAGCTTAGACCCCAGGGGACAGGGAAATAATTCACCCCTCCACTTT. Translation: CASSLDPRGQGNNSPLHF.

The chain uses TRBV5-6 and TRBJ1-1; TRBD1 agrees at 7 bases. Germline CDR1 reads SGHDT; CDR2 reads YYEEEE. V was pared by 4 bases and J by 7 bases, with 13 bases of the junction left unmatched. This CDR3 is built from 15 residues. CDR3 nucleotide sequence: TGTGCCAGCAGCCCAGCGGCCAGGGGGGTTAGTGAAGCTTTCTTT. Protein sequence: CASSPAARGVSEAFF.

The rearrangement joins TRBV21-1 to TRBJ1-5. TRBV21-1 is flagged as a pseudogene. The CDR3 covers 15 residues. CDR3 residues: CASKLSAKRNQPQHF. The CDR3 DNA reads as TGTGCCAGCAAATTATCGGCCAAGCGGAATCAGCCCCAGCATTTT.

The V call is TRBV6-5, the J call TRBJ1-1, with TRBD1 identical over 8 bases. Per the germline V gene, CDR1 is MNHEY and CDR2 is SVGAGI. V was pared by 5 bases and J by 7 bases, with 6 bases of the junction left unmatched. The CDR3 covers 13 residues. As DNA, the CDR3 is TGTGCCAGCAGTGTAACAGGGACAGGTGAAGCTTTCTTT. Its protein product is CASSVTGTGEAFF.

V and J are TRBV5-1 and TRBJ1-2; 7 nucleotides align to TRBD1. This CDR3 spans 15 amino acids. V trimming: 6 bases; J trimming: 3 bases; junction bases outside the gene matches: 11. CDR1 is SGHRS, CDR2 YFSETQ, per germline. CDR3 in DNA: TGCGCCAGCAACCTGGATGGCAGGGGGGACTATGGCTACACCTTC. This codes for CASNLDGRGDYGYTF. The full variable domain, in which reference TRBV5-1 and TRBJ1-2 provide the parts outside the CDR3, is KAGVTQTPRYLIKTRGQQVTLSCSPISGHRSVSWYQQTPGQGLQFLFEYFSETQRNKGNFPGRFSGRQFSNSRSEMNVSTLELGDSALYLCASNLDGRGDYGYTFGSGTRLTVV.

The J gene is TRBJ2-2, the V gene TRBV7-3, with D possibly TRBD1 on 5 matching bases. The CDR3 length is 15 residues. The germline CDR1 and CDR2 sequences are SGHTA and FQGTGA. Between the trimmed V and J ends, which lost 5 bases and 4 bases, there was a span of 14 bases. CDR3 coding DNA: TGTGCCAGCAGCAAGATCAGGGCGGCCACCGGGGAGCTGTTTTTT. Its translation is CASSKIRAATGELFF.

V usage is TRBV7-9 and J usage is TRBJ2-7; D may be TRBD1 (6 bases). This CDR3 region has 14 residues. Trimming took 0 bases from V and 2 from J, leaving 8 bases between them. Germline V gives CDR1 SEHNR, CDR2 FQNEAQ (reference sequence). CDR3 in amino acids: CASSLAQGPYEQYF. Here the CDR3 DNA reads TGTGCCAGCAGCTTAGCACAGGGTCCCTACGAGCAGTACTTC.

This sequence joins TRBV28 and TRBJ2-1; 8 bases line up with TRBD1. V shed 7 bases, J shed 0 bases, and the junction held 8 bases outside the gene matches. The CDR3 covers 16 residues. Germline loops: CDR1 MDHEN, CDR2 SYDVKM. This CDR3 is CASTQGGRSSYNEQFF. DNA of the CDR3: TGTGCCAGCACACAGGGGGGACGTAGCTCCTACAATGAGCAGTTCTTC.